This T cell receptor (beta chain) was sequenced during a study of blood T cell repertoires in COVID-19. Turning to the study itself: T cells, B-cell-depleted T cells, or PBMCs provided the cDNA or gDNA that served as material.

Sequenced by immunoSEQ multiplex PCR; TCRdb stores in-frame clones only, minus some. The sample has some 78,000 clones, roughly 90% seen once; the top ten hold around 26%. The CDR3 has 12 residues. Trimming took off 6 bases at V and 4 bases at J, with 12 bases between the two ends. Germline loops: CDR1 SQVTM, CDR2 ANQGSEA. This clonotype originated in a man aged 50-60 years with active or convalescent COVID-19. Sequenced input: peripheral blood. V and J are TRBV29-1 and TRBJ1-2; TRBD1 might be the D (5 bases). CDR3 sequence reads: CSVHPGGYGYTF. The CDR3 bases are TGCAGCGTCCACCCCGGGGGCTATGGCTACACCTTC.